This record looks at one TCR beta chain sequence and its context. The antigen is undetermined. These data belong to a study of CD8+CD57+ T cells in acquired aplastic anemia. Turning to the study itself: The DNA of sorted CD4+ and CD8+ cells averaged approximately 3.4 ug. Study outcomes and limitations: Patient and control CD8+ Simpson's diversity was not significantly different.

Genomic DNA constituted the template upon which TCR beta VDJ and CDR3 profiling was performed. MiXCR was run by TCRdb on the reads, yielding one entry per CDR3 protein. This sample carries about 270,000 distinct CDR3 sequences, 50% to 70% of them seen once, and the ten largest clones take 8%. This sequence originates from a human donor with severe aplastic anemia or a healthy control (not recorded which). Sequenced sample: sorted CD4+, CD8+, or CD8+CD57+ T cells (not recorded which) from PBMCs.

The CDR3 sequence: CASSRRQGKGDTQYF. DNA for the CDR3: TGTGCCAGCAGCCGTAGACAGGGGAAAGGAGATACGCAGTATTTT. The V call is TRBV14, the J call TRBJ2-3; 8 nucleotides match TRBD1. CDR1 is SGHDN, CDR2 FVKESK, per germline. Trimming took 4 bases from V and 5 from J; bases not matched to a gene: 8. The CDR3 is 15 amino acids.